The 22 T cell receptor beta chains listed next were all sequenced from one sample in a study of blood T cell repertoires in COVID-19. TCRdb's table, derived via immunoSEQ multiplex PCR, lists solely in-frame clones and lacks some. Of about 200,000 clones detected, roughly 80% appear once; the ten largest clones hold around 7%. Specimen: PBMCs or T cells enriched from blood (not recorded which). These receptors were obtained from a man aged 35-49 years who had recovered from COVID-19.

This clone has a handful of counts. The V call is TRBV7-9, the J call TRBJ1-6; TRBD1 matches 7 bases. V shed 1 base and J 1 base; nucleotides not matched to a gene: 1. The CDR3 extends over 16 amino acids. Germline assignment: CDR1 SEHNR and CDR2 FQNEAQ (reference sequence). The DNA for the CDR3 is TGTGCCAGCAGCTTAGTACAGGGGTCCTATAATTCACCCCTCCACTTT. It encodes CASSLVQGSYNSPLHF.

The chain uses TRBV4-2 and TRBJ1-2, with TRBD1 identical over 8 bases. With V trimmed by 4 bases and J by 8 bases, 9 bases remained unmatched. CDR3 length: 14 amino acids. Germline V gene lookup returns CDR1 LGHNA and CDR2 YNFKEQ. The CDR3 region is CASSRSQGAEGYTF. The CDR3, as DNA: TGTGCCAGCAGCCGTTCGCAGGGGGCGGAAGGCTACACCTTC.

The chain combines TRBV14 with TRBJ2-4, with 10 bases that match TRBD1. CDR3 size: 17 residues. Germline CDR1 reads SGHDN; CDR2 reads FVKESK. J gave up 0 bases and V 1 base, and 3 bases lay outside the gene matches. The CDR3 loop reads CASSQAGQGLAKNIQYF. CDR3 DNA sequence: TGTGCCAGCAGCCAAGCGGGACAGGGGCTAGCCAAAAACATTCAGTACTTC.

The CDR3 region has the DNA TGTGCCAGCAGCACGGACAGATATAATTCACCCCTCCACTTT. It specifies CASSTDRYNSPLHF. The chain combines TRBV5-4 with TRBJ1-6; tentative D call: TRBD1 (6 bases). The germline V gene has CDR1 SGHNT and CDR2 YYREEE (reference sequence). The CDR3 length is 14 residues. With 4 bases removed from V and 4 bases from J, the gap between germline ends came to 9 bases.

The rearrangement uses TRBV18 and TRBJ1-6; 8 bases are shared with TRBD1. This CDR3 has 15 residues. CDR1 is KGHSH and CDR2 is LQKENI in the germline V gene. V lost 8 bases, J lost 6 bases, and 9 bases stayed unmatched. CDR3 in amino acids: CASTRMGTGNSPLHF. In DNA form, the CDR3 reads TGTGCCAGCACACGAATGGGGACAGGTAATTCACCCCTCCACTTT.

The genes are TRBV12-5 and TRBJ2-2, with TRBD2 identical over 12 bases. V lost 5 bases, J lost 0 bases, and 7 bases stayed unmatched. CDR1 and CDR2 from the germline V gene are LGHNT and FRNRAP. CDR3 length: 18 residues. For the CDR3, the DNA is TGTGCTAGTGGTCCTGGACTAGCGGGGCCCCCGAACACCGGGGAGCTGTTTTTT. The encoded protein is CASGPGLAGPPNTGELFF.

This clone was seen once. The chain couples TRBV5-1 to TRBJ1-5; 7 bases map to TRBD1. The trim removed 10 bases at V and 2 bases at J, leaving 6 bases unmatched. The CDR3 is 13 residues long. The germline CDR1 and CDR2 sequences are SGHRS and YFSETQ. This chain's CDR3 is CAGGTVGNQPQHF. The CDR3 region has the DNA TGCGCCGGGGGGACAGTCGGCAATCAGCCCCAGCATTTT.

This chain joins TRBV4-1 and TRBJ2-7; 7 positions agree with TRBD2. The CDR3 has 14 amino acids. Germline V gives CDR1 MGHRA, CDR2 YSYEKL. Losses at the gene ends were 1 base for V and 3 bases for J; bases not matched to a gene: 3. CDR3 sequence (DNA): TGCGCCAGCAGCCAAGTGCGGGGGATCTACGAGCAGTACTTC. Amino acids: CASSQVRGIYEQYF.

The genes are TRBV11-2 and TRBJ1-2; D ambiguous. V lost 2 bases and J lost 4, with 14 bases in between. Per the germline V gene, CDR1 is SGHAT and CDR2 is FQNNGV. The CDR3 covers 15 residues. In DNA, the CDR3 is TGTGCCAGCAGCTTAATAGGCCAAGCAGGCTATGGCTACACCTTC. It yields the protein CASSLIGQAGYGYTF. The complete variable domain, with remaining parts taken from reference TRBV11-2 and TRBJ1-2, reads EAGVAQSPRYKIIEKRQSVAFWCNPISGHATLYWYQQILGQGPKLLIQFQNNGVVDDSQLPKDRFSAERLKGVDSTLKIQPAKLEDSAVYLCASSLIGQAGYGYTFGSGTRLTVV.

This clone was counted once. The rearrangement joins TRBV10-3 to TRBJ1-3, with 7 bases identical to TRBD1. Germline-derived CDR1 and CDR2 are ENHRY and SYGVKD. The ends lost 8 bases at V and 0 bases at J; junction bases unmatched: 19. CDR3 length: 19 residues. The CDR3 is CAIEEHHRDSKSSGNTIYF. The CDR3 DNA is TGTGCCATCGAAGAACACCACCGGGACAGTAAGAGCTCTGGAAACACCATATATTTT.

The rearrangement uses TRBV28 and TRBJ2-7; D gene uncertain. Germline V CDR1 and CDR2: MDHEN, SYDVKM. Trimming left V 2 bases short and J 6 bases short, with 11 bases between. The CDR3 is 13 residues long. CDR3 nucleotide sequence: TGTGCCAGCAGTTTAGGGCAGTACCCCGAGCAGTACTTC. Protein sequence: CASSLGQYPEQYF.

The chain has TRBV10-2 and TRBJ1-1; 9 nucleotides align to TRBD1. This CDR3 is built from 14 residues. The trim removed 6 bases at V and 5 bases at J, leaving 7 bases unmatched. Germline CDR1 reads WSHSY; CDR2 reads SAAADI. CDR3 DNA: TGCGCCAGCAGCCCGGACAGGGGAGCAACTGAAGCTTTCTTT. This sequence encodes CASSPDRGATEAFF.

The genes are TRBV3-1 (or the pseudogene TRBV3-2) and TRBJ1-1; D is uncertain. The germline V and J ends were trimmed by 1 base and 4 bases, with 16 bases remaining between them. The CDR3 is 16 amino acids. The germline gives CDR1 LGHDT, CDR2 YNNKEL (reference sequence). The CDR3: CASSQGDCCWSTEAFF. In DNA form, the CDR3 reads TGTGCCAGCAGCCAAGGCGACTGCTGCTGGAGCACTGAAGCTTTCTTT.

CDR3 sequence (DNA): TGTGCCAGTAGGGAGGTATTAGCGAACACCGGGGAGCTGTTTTTT. Translating gives CASREVLANTGELFF. The chain has TRBV19 and TRBJ2-2; D may be TRBD2 (5 bases). The CDR3 contains 15 residues. Germline lookup yields CDR1 LNHDA and CDR2 SQIVND (reference sequence). Trimming removed 6 bases at V and 0 bases at J, with 11 bases between.

A single count supports this clone. The genes are TRBV11-2 and TRBJ1-2; no clear D. This CDR3 has 16 amino acids. CDR1 and CDR2 (germline): SGHAT, FQNNGV. Trimming cost V 0 bases and J 0 bases, with 11 bases left between them. CDR3 protein: CASSLDGLFANYGYTF. In nucleotides, the CDR3 is TGTGCCAGCAGCTTAGACGGACTCTTCGCTAACTATGGCTACACCTTC.

This clone was recorded only once. The J gene is TRBJ2-7, the V gene TRBV5-1, with 7 bases that match TRBD1. The CDR3 runs 16 residues. The germline CDR1 and CDR2 sequences are SGHRS and YFSETQ. After removal of 0 bases from V and 9 bases from J, the junction contained 15 bases not matched to a gene. The CDR3 nucleotides read TGCGCCAGCAGCTTGGCGGGAACAGGGGTTGTCAGCGTGCAGTACTTC. Protein: CASSLAGTGVVSVQYF.

The table lists this clone with a few counts. The chain employs TRBV7-2 and TRBJ1-2; 10 bases map to TRBD1. V lost 4 bases, J lost 7 bases, and 9 bases stayed unmatched. The CDR3 covers 15 residues. Germline values: CDR1 SGHTA, CDR2 FQGNSA. Here the CDR3 DNA reads TGTGCCAGCAGCTGGCTCGGGACAGGGGTTGGTGGCTACACCTTC. It specifies CASSWLGTGVGGYTF.

The gene calls are TRBV6-5 and TRBJ1-6, with D perhaps matching TRBD1 (6 bases). V gave up 2 bases and J gave up 9 bases, with 11 bases separating them. In germline, CDR1 is MNHEY, CDR2 SVGAGI. The CDR3 spans 14 residues. CDR3 coding DNA: TGTGCCAGCAGTTACGCGGGGGGCCCTTCACCCCTCCACTTT. Translated, it gives CASSYAGGPSPLHF.

This chain links TRBV27 with TRBJ2-3, with 9 bases matching TRBD1. The J segment lost 2 bases and the V segment lost 5 bases, leaving 5 bases of the junction unmatched. Germline V gene data show CDR1 as MNHEY and CDR2 as SMNVEV (reference sequence). The CDR3 contains 15 residues. The CDR3 nucleotides are TGTGCCAGCAGTACCCGGGACAGGGTCACAGATACGCAGTATTTT. Amino acid sequence: CASSTRDRVTDTQYF.

The J gene is TRBJ1-5, the V gene TRBV19; D call uncertain. This CDR3 has 15 residues. CDR1 is LNHDA and CDR2 is SQIVND in the germline V gene (reference sequence). With 3 bases removed from V and 6 bases from J, the gap between germline ends came to 15 bases. For the CDR3, the DNA is TGTGCCAGTAGTATCCCGATCGCGGGCGCTCAGCCCCAGCATTTT. Its translation: CASSIPIAGAQPQHF.

The chain is built from TRBV2 and TRBJ1-1; D may be TRBD1 (5 bases). Looked up from germline, CDR1 is SNHLY and CDR2 is FYNNEI. CDR3 length: 14 residues. V was clipped by 7 bases and J by 3 bases, with 15 bases between them. This CDR3 reads CASIPQGRDTEAFF. The CDR3 nucleotides read TGTGCCAGCATCCCCCAGGGCAGGGACACTGAAGCTTTCTTT.

CDR3 DNA: TGTGCCAGCAGTTATTCAGGGACTAATGGCTACACCTTC. Protein product: CASSYSGTNGYTF. V is TRBV6-5 and J is TRBJ1-2; a possible D gene is TRBD1 (5 bases). V was pared by 3 bases and J by 6 bases, with 11 bases between. Germline V gene data show CDR1 as MNHEY and CDR2 as SVGAGI. This CDR3 is built from 13 residues.